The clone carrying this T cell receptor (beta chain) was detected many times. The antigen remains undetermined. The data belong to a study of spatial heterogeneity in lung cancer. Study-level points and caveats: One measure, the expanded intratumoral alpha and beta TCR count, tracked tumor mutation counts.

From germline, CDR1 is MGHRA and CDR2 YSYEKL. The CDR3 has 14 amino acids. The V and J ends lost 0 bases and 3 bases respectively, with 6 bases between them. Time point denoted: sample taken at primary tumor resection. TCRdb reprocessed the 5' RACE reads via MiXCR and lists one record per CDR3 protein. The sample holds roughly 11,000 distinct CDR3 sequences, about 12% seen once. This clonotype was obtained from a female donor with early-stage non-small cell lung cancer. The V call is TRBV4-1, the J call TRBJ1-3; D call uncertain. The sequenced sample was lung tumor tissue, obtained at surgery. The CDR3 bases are TGCGCCAGCAGCCAAGAGGAGTTTGGAAACACCATATATTTT. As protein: CASSQEEFGNTIYF.